The entry below describes one T cell receptor beta chain. Its antigen is unknown. Among the 100 to 150 subjects of the validation cohort, separate from the roughly 650-subject first cohort, were the donors. Clones were read by immunoSEQ multiplex PCR, and TCRdb kept only the in-frame ones, dropping some. The top ten clones hold roughly 2% of a sample with 100,000 to 150,000 clones, about 89% of them seen once. CDR1 is SGDLS and CDR2 is YYNGEE in the germline V gene. CDR3 size: 14 residues. The ends lost 1 base at V and 4 bases at J; junction bases unmatched: 2. This entry is derived from a study of cytomegalovirus exposure and HLA in healthy donors. Study observations and caveats: Altogether, some 170 TCR beta chains were recorded as cytomegalovirus-associated. Rarity marked most TCR sequences, yet some public TCRs occurred in many donors. High sensitivity and specificity were reportedly achieved when the classifier diagnosed cytomegalovirus status.

Sequenced: PBMCs. V usage is TRBV9 and J usage is TRBJ1-2; 9 bases agree with TRBD1. This sequence was found in a woman aged 18-29 years in good health and CMV-seronegative. Written as DNA, the CDR3 is TGTGCCAGCAGCGTAACAGGGGGCGTCTATGGCTACACCTTC. Amino acid sequence: CASSVTGGVYGYTF.